Below, 22 T cell receptor beta chains from the same sample are listed, as sequenced in a study of CD8 T cells in ankylosing spondylitis (dated by TCRdb to 2016 to 2017). Library preparation used 5' RACE. TCRdb shows the sequencer as Illumina HiSeq 2500. The public reads were run again by TCRdb, first through fastp at Q25 and then through MiXCR, and only productive beta chains were kept. Each CDR3 protein appears once, grouped with its most common genes and DNA. The sample includes approximately 38,000 distinct CDR3 sequences, with roughly 2.5% observed a single time. About 4.5% of the sample belongs to the ten largest clones. The sample taken for sequencing was blood, either unsorted or a sorted T cell fraction (not recorded which). The receptors were gathered from a male donor with ankylosing spondylitis or in good health (not recorded which).

This clonotype came up many times. The chain has TRBV12-5 and TRBJ1-5; D is possibly TRBD1 (6 bases). Germline V CDR1 and CDR2: LGHNT, FRNRAP. This CDR3 comprises 15 residues. V was trimmed by 6 bases and J by 4 bases, leaving 16 bases between them. CDR3 coding DNA: TGTGCTAGTGGCCGGACGGGGGCGAGGAATCAGCCCCAGCATTTT. The encoded protein is CASGRTGARNQPQHF. Drawing the rest from reference TRBV12-5 and TRBJ1-5, the complete variable domain is DARVTQTPRHKVTEMGQEVTMRCQPILGHNTVFWYRQTMMQGLELLAYFRNRAPLDDSGMPKDRFSAEMPDATLATLKIQPSEPRDSAVYFCASGRTGARNQPQHFGDGTRLSIL.

This clonotype was recorded at least ten times. V and J are TRBV9 and TRBJ2-3, with D tentatively TRBD1 (6 bases). The CDR3 spans 15 residues. Per germline, CDR1 SGDLS and CDR2 YYNGEE. The V end was cut by 3 bases, the J end by 3 bases, with 14 bases between. CDR3 sequence (DNA): TGTGCCAGCAGCGCCCGACAGGCCGGTACAGATACGCAGTATTTT. It encodes CASSARQAGTDTQYF. Filled out from reference TRBV9 and TRBJ2-3, the complete variable domain reads DSGVTQTPKHLITATGQRVTLRCSPRSGDLSVYWYQQSLDQGLQFLIQYYNGEERAKGNILERFSAQQFPDLHSELNLSSLELGDSALYFCASSARQAGTDTQYFGPGTRLTVL.

This clonotype was recorded at least ten times. This chain uses TRBV23-1 with TRBJ1-3; possibly TRBD1 for D (5 bases). TRBV23-1 is an ORF for which the function is uncertain. V was pared by 8 bases and J by 0 bases, with 8 bases between. The CDR3 loop spans 13 amino acids. In DNA, the CDR3 is TGCGCCAGCCCGGGGCGCTCTGGAAACACCATATATTTT. Translating gives CASPGRSGNTIYF.

This clonotype was recorded many times. The V call is TRBV9, the J call TRBJ2-3, with D perhaps matching TRBD2 (6 bases). This CDR3 has 16 amino acids. Germline V gene sequence: CDR1 SGDLS, CDR2 YYNGEE. V lost 3 bases and J lost 4, with 18 bases in between. CDR3 in DNA: TGTGCCAGCAGCGACGTACTAGCTCTGGGGGCAGATACGCAGTATTTT. It encodes CASSDVLALGADTQYF.

This clonotype was observed many times. The chain joins TRBV9 to TRBJ2-7; D may be TRBD1 or TRBD2 (7 bases each). Trimming removed 5 bases at V and 4 bases at J, with 13 bases between. The CDR3 loop spans 13 amino acids. Germline V gives CDR1 SGDLS, CDR2 YYNGEE. Here the CDR3 DNA reads TGTGCCAGCAGTGCCCAGGGGGGGTACGAGCAGTACTTC. This translates into CASSAQGGYEQYF. The whole variable domain, filled in from reference TRBV9 and TRBJ2-7, reads DSGVTQTPKHLITATGQRVTLRCSPRSGDLSVYWYQQSLDQGLQFLIQYYNGEERAKGNILERFSAQQFPDLHSELNLSSLELGDSALYFCASSAQGGYEQYFGPGTRLTVT.

Ten or more counts support this clonotype. The V and J genes are TRBV9 and TRBJ2-7, with D unresolved. Between the trimmed V and J ends, which lost 0 bases and 0 bases, there was a span of 10 bases. The CDR3 is made up of 15 amino acids. Germline assignment: CDR1 SGDLS and CDR2 YYNGEE. CDR3 amino acids: CASSVDHGNSYEQYF. CDR3 sequence (DNA): TGTGCCAGCAGCGTAGATCACGGTAACTCCTACGAGCAGTACTTC.

This clonotype has at least ten counts. The rearrangement joins TRBV21-1 to TRBJ1-5. TRBV21-1 is reported as a pseudogene. The CDR3 runs 12 residues. In DNA, the CDR3 is TGTGCCAGCACCACGATCAATCAGCCCCAGCATTTT. Translation gives CASTTINQPQHF.

The chain recombines TRBV9 with TRBJ2-6, with D perhaps assigned TRBD1 or TRBD2 (5 bases each). The CDR3 is 18 residues long. Trimming removed 1 base from V and 0 bases from J, with 14 bases in between. Germline CDR1 and CDR2: SGDLS and YYNGEE. This CDR3 reads CASSVSSGRASGANVLTF. Here the CDR3 DNA reads TGTGCCAGCAGCGTAAGTTCGGGACGGGCCTCTGGGGCCAACGTCCTGACTTTC.

This clonotype occurred many times. The rearrangement uses TRBV9 and TRBJ2-2; possibly TRBD1 for D (6 bases). The CDR3 has 14 residues. V dropped 4 bases and J dropped 6 bases, with 13 bases sitting between them. CDR1 and CDR2 from the germline V gene are SGDLS and YYNGEE. The CDR3 DNA sequence: TGTGCCAGCAGCAACAGGACAGTGGCCGGGGAGCTGTTTTTT. Amino acid sequence: CASSNRTVAGELFF.

In this sample, this clonotype turned up many times. This chain uses TRBV9 with TRBJ2-1; D may be TRBD1 or TRBD2 (5 bases each). CDR3 length equals 15 residues. V shed 0 bases and J shed 3 bases, with 10 bases lying between them. Germline values: CDR1 SGDLS, CDR2 YYNGEE. This chain's CDR3 is CASSVEGRNYNEQFF. In nucleotides, the CDR3 is TGTGCCAGCAGCGTAGAGGGACGAAACTACAATGAGCAGTTCTTC.

This clonotype was picked up many times. The chain combines TRBV9 with TRBJ2-7; the match to TRBD1 covers 11 bases. The germline V gene encodes CDR1 SGDLS and CDR2 YYNGEE. The length of the CDR3 is 14 residues. V dropped 4 bases and J dropped 6; count of bases not matched to a gene: 6. The CDR3: CASSKGQGAFEQYF. CDR3 sequence (DNA): TGTGCCAGCAGCAAAGGACAGGGGGCTTTCGAGCAGTACTTC.

To note about this clonotype: Sequence at one end of the junction differs from germline and may be a read error. This rearrangement joins TRBV9 to TRBJ2-2; D unclear. CDR1 is SGDLS, CDR2 YYNGEE, per germline. The length of the CDR3 is 15 residues. CDR3 DNA sequence: TGTGCCAGCACCGTATTACTGCGAAACAACGGGGAGCTGTTTTTT. It translates to CASTVLLRNNGELFF. Full variable domain (remainder filled in from reference TRBV9 and TRBJ2-2): DSGVTQTPKHLITATGQRVTLRCSPRSGDLSVYWYQQSLDQGLQFLIQYYNGEERAKGNILERFSAQQFPDLHSELNLSSLELGDSALYFCASTVLLRNNGELFFGEGSRLTVL.

This clonotype was seen at least ten times. V is TRBV9 and J is TRBJ2-1; 10 nucleotides agree with TRBD2. The CDR3 loop spans 16 amino acids. Germline CDR1 and CDR2: SGDLS and YYNGEE. V trimming: 0 bases; J trimming: 6 bases; junction bases outside the gene matches: 6. CDR3: CASSVAGAGGRNEQFF. CDR3 nucleotide sequence: TGTGCCAGCAGCGTAGCTGGAGCGGGAGGGCGCAATGAGCAGTTCTTC.

This clonotype was detected many times. The V and J genes are TRBV9 and TRBJ2-2; D unclear. Germline V gives CDR1 SGDLS, CDR2 YYNGEE. There are 13 residues in the CDR3. V was cut by 3 bases and J by 1 base, with 4 bases left in between. The CDR3 nucleotides are TGTGCCAGCAGCGCCAAGAACACCGGGGAGCTGTTTTTT. Translated, it gives CASSAKNTGELFF.

This clonotype showed up many times. The rearrangement uses TRBV9 and TRBJ2-3; D not resolved. From germline, CDR1 is SGDLS and CDR2 YYNGEE. The CDR3 contains 13 residues. The germline V and J ends were trimmed by 4 bases and 0 bases, with 6 bases remaining between them. The CDR3 DNA reads as TGTGCCAGCAGCCAACAAAGCACAGATACGCAGTATTTT. It specifies CASSQQSTDTQYF.

This clonotype was observed at least ten times. The chain is built from TRBV9 and TRBJ1-1; possibly TRBD1 for D (5 bases). Germline lookup yields CDR1 SGDLS and CDR2 YYNGEE. The V end was cut by 7 bases, the J end by 4 bases, with 11 bases between. The length of the CDR3 is 12 residues. The CDR3 spells CASETQGTEAFF. CDR3 sequence (DNA): TGTGCCAGCGAAACGCAGGGCACTGAAGCTTTCTTT.

The sample holds many counts of this clonotype. The rearrangement uses TRBV9 and TRBJ2-5, with D uncertain. This CDR3 region has 13 residues. Germline-derived CDR1 and CDR2 are SGDLS and YYNGEE. V lost 1 base, J lost 7 bases, and 11 bases lay in between. The CDR3, as DNA: TGTGCCAGCAGCGTAAAGATCCTGGGGACCCAGTACTTC. It specifies CASSVKILGTQYF. Complete variable domain (other parts from reference TRBV9 and TRBJ2-5): DSGVTQTPKHLITATGQRVTLRCSPRSGDLSVYWYQQSLDQGLQFLIQYYNGEERAKGNILERFSAQQFPDLHSELNLSSLELGDSALYFCASSVKILGTQYFGPGTRLLVL.

This clonotype was observed at least ten times. The rearrangement joins TRBV9 to TRBJ2-3; 9 bases align to TRBD2. V dropped 4 bases and J dropped 4; count of bases not matched to a gene: 7. Germline V lookup: CDR1 SGDLS, CDR2 YYNGEE. CDR3 length: 15 amino acids. DNA of the CDR3: TGTGCCAGCAGCCCCGGGACTAGCTCTGCAGATACGCAGTATTTT. Protein: CASSPGTSSADTQYF.

This clonotype was seen at least ten times. The chain combines TRBV9 with TRBJ2-3; 9 bases agree with TRBD1. J lost 2 bases, V lost 3 bases, and 13 bases had no gene match. The CDR3 is 18 amino acids. Germline V gene lookup returns CDR1 SGDLS and CDR2 YYNGEE. In DNA, the CDR3 is TGTGCCAGCAGCGCGACAACAGGGGGCCATCACTACACAGATACGCAGTATTTT. It specifies CASSATTGGHHYTDTQYF.

This chain uses TRBV9 with TRBJ2-1; D remains unclear. The ends were cut back, 4 bases at V and 0 bases at J, with 8 bases in the middle. Germline values: CDR1 SGDLS, CDR2 YYNGEE. The length of the CDR3 is 14 residues. The CDR3: CASSPTSSYNEQFF. The CDR3 DNA sequence: TGTGCCAGCAGCCCCACGAGCTCCTACAATGAGCAGTTCTTC.

In this sample, this clonotype is medium-sized (0.01 to 0.1%). The chain joins TRBV9 to TRBJ2-1; TRBD2 aligns across 9 bases. Per germline, CDR1 SGDLS and CDR2 YYNGEE. There are 15 residues in the CDR3. The trim removed 2 bases at V and 7 bases at J, leaving 7 bases unmatched. CDR3 protein: CASSVVAGGYNEQFF. The CDR3 bases are TGTGCCAGCAGCGTTGTGGCGGGAGGGTATAATGAGCAGTTCTTC. The full variable domain, completed using reference TRBV9 and TRBJ2-1, is DSGVTQTPKHLITATGQRVTLRCSPRSGDLSVYWYQQSLDQGLQFLIQYYNGEERAKGNILERFSAQQFPDLHSELNLSSLELGDSALYFCASSVVAGGYNEQFFGPGTRLTVL.

At least ten counts were recorded for this clonotype. V gene TRBV9 combines with J gene TRBJ2-3; 14 bases agree with TRBD2. This CDR3 is 18 amino acids long. Germline CDR1 is SGDLS and CDR2 is YYNGEE. V lost 3 bases, J lost 6 bases, and 12 bases stayed unmatched. CDR3 amino acids: CASSEPRLAGGPADTQYF. In DNA, the CDR3 is TGTGCCAGCAGCGAGCCCCGACTAGCGGGAGGGCCAGCGGATACGCAGTATTTT.